Shown below are 12 T cell receptor beta chains from a single sample sequenced in a study of spatial heterogeneity in lung cancer. Each CDR3 protein gets one entry after TCRdb re-called the 5' RACE reads with MiXCR. This table has tens of thousands of distinct CDR3 sequences, less than 9% appearing once. Time point described: sample taken at primary tumor resection. The starting material was PBMCs, obtained at surgery. These receptors were obtained from a female donor with early-stage non-small cell lung cancer.

This clonotype was counted ten times or more. The chain couples TRBV2 to TRBJ2-5; 10 bases are shared with TRBD2. The CDR3 consists of 15 residues. The germline V gene encodes CDR1 SNHLY and CDR2 FYNNEI. The V segment lost 4 bases and the J segment 1 base; nucleotides outside the gene matches: 3. The CDR3 DNA reads TGTGCCAGCAGTGTACGACTAGCGGGCCAAGAGACCCAGTACTTC. Protein product: CASSVRLAGQETQYF.

This clonotype was counted a few times. The rearrangement uses TRBV6-5 and TRBJ2-1, with TRBD1 as a possible D gene (6 bases). CDR1 and CDR2 (germline): MNHEY, SVGAGI. V shed 6 bases and J shed 4 bases, with 10 bases lying between them. CDR3 size: 13 residues. The CDR3 nucleotides are TGTGCCAGCAGCGGACAGAGATACAATGAGCAGTTCTTC. Translation gives CASSGQRYNEQFF.

The chain employs TRBV7-9 and TRBJ2-3; unclear D gene. V gave up 1 base and J gave up 6 bases, with 14 bases separating them. The CDR3 runs 15 residues. Germline V lookup: CDR1 SEHNR, CDR2 FQNEAQ (reference sequence). CDR3 in DNA: TGTGCCAGCAGCTTAGGGGCGACCCTTGGCGATACGCAGTATTTT. This gives the protein CASSLGATLGDTQYF. Variable domain in full (rest from reference TRBV7-9 and TRBJ2-3): DTGVSQNPRHKITKRGQNVTFRCDPISEHNRLYWYRQTLGQGPEFLTYFQNEAQLEKSRLLSDRFSAERPKGSFSTLEIQRTEQGDSAMYLCASSLGATLGDTQYFGPGTRLTVL.

This clonotype is medium-sized (0.01 to 0.1%) within its sample. The chain couples TRBV7-4 to TRBJ1-4; tentatively, D is TRBD1 (6 bases). CDR3 length: 15 residues. Per the germline V gene, CDR1 is SGHVT and CDR2 is SQSDAQ. Trimming took 5 bases from V and 0 from J, leaving 10 bases between them. The CDR3 region is CASSADRATNEKLFF. CDR3 nucleotides: TGTGCCAGCAGCGCGGACAGAGCAACTAATGAAAAACTGTTTTTT.

This chain links TRBV2 with TRBJ1-2; TRBD1 agrees at 8 bases. This CDR3 has 14 amino acids. The germline CDR1 and CDR2 sequences are SNHLY and FYNNEI. J gave up 2 bases and V 8 bases, and 7 bases lay outside the gene matches. The chain's CDR3 is CASVGQGKNYGYTF. CDR3 DNA: TGTGCCAGCGTCGGACAGGGAAAGAACTATGGCTACACCTTC. The whole variable domain, filled in from reference TRBV2 and TRBJ1-2, reads EPEVTQTPSHQVTQMGQEVILRCVPISNHLYFYWYRQILGQKVEFLVSFYNNEISEKSEIFDDQFSVERPDGSNFTLKIRSTKLEDSAMYFCASVGQGKNYGYTFGSGTRLTVV.

This clonotype was observed many times. J is TRBJ2-1 and V is TRBV7-9, with TRBD2 matching 8 bases. The length of the CDR3 is 16 residues. The J segment lost 6 bases and the V segment lost 5 bases, leaving 12 bases of the junction unmatched. Germline V gene sequence: CDR1 SEHNR, CDR2 FQNEAQ (reference sequence). CDR3 loop: CASSPRAGASFNEQFF. Written as DNA, the CDR3 is TGTGCCAGCAGCCCCAGAGCGGGAGCCTCTTTCAATGAGCAGTTCTTC.

At least ten counts were recorded for this clonotype. The genes are TRBV18 and TRBJ2-5; 8 nucleotides match TRBD2. Germline lookup yields CDR1 KGHSH and CDR2 LQKENI. J gave up 2 bases and V 2 bases, and 7 bases lay outside the gene matches. The CDR3 runs 16 residues. CDR3 amino acids: CASSPTPAGVQETQYF. The DNA for the CDR3 is TGTGCCAGCTCACCAACCCCAGCGGGGGTTCAAGAGACCCAGTACTTC.

This clonotype came up many times. The rearrangement joins TRBV7-3 to TRBJ1-2; D gene uncertain. The germline V and J ends were trimmed by 5 bases and 6 bases, with 19 bases remaining between them. This CDR3 is 15 amino acids long. Germline values: CDR1 SGHTA, CDR2 FQGTGA. The CDR3 here is CASSPTVGVGDGYTF. The CDR3 DNA is TGTGCCAGCAGCCCCACCGTGGGAGTCGGGGATGGCTACACCTTC.

This clonotype showed up many times. V gene TRBV9 combines with J gene TRBJ2-4; D gene ambiguous. The CDR3 covers 13 residues. Germline assignment: CDR1 SGDLS and CDR2 YYNGEE. The V end was cut by 0 bases, the J end by 8 bases, with 9 bases between. CDR3 nucleotide sequence: TGTGCCAGCAGCGTAGGAGAAGGAGACATTCAGTACTTC. Encoded protein: CASSVGEGDIQYF.

In its sample, this clonotype was seen many times. The J gene is TRBJ1-5, the V gene TRBV4-1, with D perhaps TRBD1 (6 bases). The CDR3 loop spans 15 amino acids. The germline V gene encodes CDR1 MGHRA and CDR2 YSYEKL. V was trimmed by 4 bases and J by 6 bases, leaving 16 bases between them. The CDR3 sequence is CASSPNRALGQPQHF. CDR3 bases: TGCGCCAGCAGCCCCAACAGGGCCCTAGGTCAGCCCCAGCATTTT.

This clonotype was counted once. V gene TRBV24-1 combines with J gene TRBJ2-3, with TRBD1 identical over 7 bases. This CDR3 spans 14 amino acids. The germline V gene encodes CDR1 KGHDR and CDR2 SFDVKD. Trimming at V came to 10 bases and at J to 2 bases, leaving 8 bases not matched to a gene. DNA of the CDR3: TGTGCCACTGGTTCAGGGGGTACCACAGATACGCAGTATTTT. Translation gives CATGSGGTTDTQYF.

This clonotype was detected ten times or more. The rearrangement uses TRBV20-1 and TRBJ2-4, with D unclear. This CDR3 is built from 12 residues. CDR1 is DFQATT and CDR2 is SNEGSKA in the germline V gene (reference sequence). V lost 0 bases, J lost 4 bases, and 4 bases lay in between. CDR3 DNA: TGCAGTGCTAGAGAGGGTAAAAACATTCAGTACTTC. Its translation: CSAREGKNIQYF.